Listed here are 24 T cell receptor beta chains from one sample, sequenced in a study of CD8+ T cells in alopecia areata. Documented treatment: oral pan-JAK inhibitor, 5-10 mg twice daily. Following RNA extraction, reverse transcription yielded cDNA that acted as the sequencing template. Clones were read by immunoSEQ multiplex PCR, and TCRdb kept only the in-frame ones, dropping some. Among about 190,000 clones listed, 60% to 70% were seen once. The sample in question was CD4+ T cells sorted from blood, obtained at week 4, from a patient treated with tofacitinib. These receptor sequences come from a human donor with alopecia areata.

This clone appeared a few times. The chain combines TRBV18 with TRBJ2-1; 8 bases line up with TRBD2. J gave up 2 bases and V 6 bases, and 6 bases lay outside the gene matches. Per germline, CDR1 KGHSH and CDR2 LQKENI. CDR3 length equals 15 residues. Written as DNA, the CDR3 is TGTGCCAGCTCGCAAACTAGCGGAACCTACAATGAGCAGTTCTTC. Translated, it gives CASSQTSGTYNEQFF.

The rearrangement uses TRBV9 and TRBJ2-7; no firm D call. The germline CDR1 and CDR2 sequences are SGDLS and YYNGEE. The CDR3 has 15 amino acids. Trimming removed 0 bases from V and 0 bases from J, with 10 bases in between. In DNA, the CDR3 is TGTGCCAGCAGCGTAGGCCCGACGAGCTCCTACGAGCAGTACTTC. As protein: CASSVGPTSSYEQYF.

A few counts support this clone. V usage is TRBV11-2 and J usage is TRBJ2-7, with D uncertain. There are 11 residues in the CDR3. Germline lookup yields CDR1 SGHAT and CDR2 FQNNGV. The V and J ends lost 3 bases and 5 bases respectively, with 5 bases between them. CDR3 sequence reads: CASSLANEQYF. The CDR3 nucleotides read TGTGCCAGCAGCTTGGCGAACGAGCAGTACTTC.

The chain is built from TRBV18 and TRBJ2-7, with D maybe TRBD1 (6 bases). The CDR3 covers 14 residues. The germline CDR1 and CDR2 sequences are KGHSH and LQKENI. The germline V and J ends were trimmed by 5 bases and 2 bases, with 13 bases remaining between them. CDR3 sequence reads: CASSGGAAAYEQYF. The CDR3 region has the DNA TGTGCCAGCTCAGGGGGCGCGGCAGCCTACGAGCAGTACTTC.

This chain links TRBV27 with TRBJ2-2; no clear D. Germline CDR1 is MNHEY and CDR2 is SMNVEV (reference sequence). This CDR3 comprises 13 residues. V lost 7 bases, J lost 1 base, and 7 bases lay in between. Here the CDR3 reads CASTVLNTGELFF. The CDR3 coding sequence is TGTGCCAGCACGGTGCTGAACACCGGGGAGCTGTTTTTT.

Only a few counts were recorded for this clone. The chain joins TRBV7-8 to TRBJ2-2, with D possibly TRBD2 on 6 matching bases. V was trimmed by 5 bases and J by 4 bases, leaving 20 bases between them. This CDR3 has 17 amino acids. The V gene's germline CDR1 is SGHVS and CDR2 FQNEAQ. The chain's CDR3 is CASSLRGGSPFTGELFF. CDR3 sequence (DNA): TGTGCCAGCAGCCTACGTGGGGGGAGCCCCTTCACCGGGGAGCTGTTTTTT.

The gene calls are TRBV11-2 and TRBJ2-1; TRBD2 matches at 7 bases. Germline lookup yields CDR1 SGHAT and CDR2 FQNNGV. V was clipped by 6 bases and J by 7 bases; unmatched bases: 15. CDR3 length equals 16 residues. The CDR3 spells CASRASGTSRGNEQFF. Written as DNA, the CDR3 is TGTGCCAGCAGAGCTAGCGGTACCTCGCGGGGGAATGAGCAGTTCTTC.

On this clone: Within the sample, other DNA sequences also encode this same CDR3. The V gene is TRBV6-5, the J gene TRBJ2-3; weak D call: TRBD2 (5 bases). The length of the CDR3 is 13 residues. Germline CDR1 is MNHEY and CDR2 is SVGAGI. The V end was cut by 0 bases, the J end by 4 bases, with 5 bases between. This CDR3 is CASSYSGADTQYF. The CDR3 DNA reads as TGTGCCAGCAGTTACTCCGGGGCAGATACGCAGTATTTT.

The chain uses TRBV4-2 and TRBJ1-2; 8 bases agree with TRBD1. Germline V gene data show CDR1 as LGHNA and CDR2 as YNFKEQ. The CDR3 extends over 16 amino acids. The V segment lost 6 bases and the J segment 2 bases; nucleotides outside the gene matches: 11. The CDR3 loop reads CASRLGQGDVNYGYTF. DNA for the CDR3: TGTGCCAGCAGGCTAGGACAGGGAGACGTCAACTATGGCTACACCTTC.

DNA of the CDR3: TGTGCCAGCAGTTGGGGAGGGGACAGGCTCATCGATGAGCAGTTCTTC. This gives the protein CASSWGGDRLIDEQFF. V gene TRBV25-1 combines with J gene TRBJ2-1, with a tentative D call TRBD1 (8 bases). The CDR3 runs 16 residues. Germline V gene lookup returns CDR1 MGHDK and CDR2 SYGVNS. With 5 bases removed from V and 8 bases from J, the gap between germline ends came to 22 bases. Complete variable domain (other parts from reference TRBV25-1 and TRBJ2-1): EADIYQTPRYLVIGTGKKITLECSQTMGHDKMYWYQQDPGMELHLIHYSYGVNSTEKGDLSSESTVSRIRTEHFPLTLESARPSHTSQYLCASSWGGDRLIDEQFFGPGTRLTVL.

The chain is built from TRBV6-5 and TRBJ2-3; the match to TRBD2 covers 7 bases. The germline V gene encodes CDR1 MNHEY and CDR2 SVGAGI. The CDR3 covers 13 residues. Unmatched junction bases numbered 4, after V lost 7 bases and J lost 3 bases. Written as DNA, the CDR3 is TGTGCCAGCATGAGACTAGCAACAGATACGCAGTATTTT. Translation: CASMRLATDTQYF.

This clone turned up a few times. V is TRBV5-6 and J is TRBJ1-5; D is unclear. Germline V lookup: CDR1 SGHDT, CDR2 YYEEEE. This CDR3 comprises 13 residues. The V end was cut by 2 bases, the J end by 0 bases, with 3 bases between. The CDR3 nucleotides read TGTGCCAGCAGCTTATCTAGCAATCAGCCCCAGCATTTT. The encoded protein is CASSLSSNQPQHF.

The chain is built from TRBV6-6 and TRBJ2-6, with unresolved D. Germline V gene lookup returns CDR1 MNHNY and CDR2 SVGAGI (reference sequence). This CDR3 has 14 residues. The V end was cut by 2 bases, the J end by 2 bases, with 4 bases between. As DNA, the CDR3 is TGTGCCAGCAGTTACGGGACTGGGGCCAACGTCCTGACTTTC. Protein: CASSYGTGANVLTF.

V gene TRBV4-1 combines with J gene TRBJ2-7, with D uncertain. The CDR3 runs to 13 residues. Trimming left V 0 bases short and J 3 bases short, with 6 bases between. Germline V CDR1 and CDR2: MGHRA, YSYEKL. CDR3 coding DNA: TGCGCCAGCAGCCAAGATCTGGGCTACGAGCAGTACTTC. It is translated as CASSQDLGYEQYF.

The rearrangement uses TRBV29-1 and TRBJ2-2, with D uncertain. Between the trimmed V and J ends, which lost 0 bases and 6 bases, there was a span of 2 bases. CDR1 SQVTM and CDR2 ANQGSEA come from the germline V gene. The CDR3 is made up of 11 amino acids. In DNA form, the CDR3 reads TGCAGCGTTGAAGACCCCGGGGAGCTGTTTTTT. The encoded protein is CSVEDPGELFF.

This clone has a handful of counts. V is TRBV5-1 and J is TRBJ2-7; D not certain. Germline V lookup: CDR1 SGHRS, CDR2 YFSETQ. V dropped 0 bases and J dropped 4 bases, with 8 bases sitting between them. The CDR3 runs to 13 residues. Here the CDR3 DNA reads TGCGCCAGCAGCTTGGAGTTGGCATACGAGCAGTACTTC. Encoded protein: CASSLELAYEQYF.

A note on this clone: Germline and junction disagree at one end, which may indicate a read error. This rearrangement joins TRBV30 to TRBJ2-1, with D perhaps matching TRBD1 (6 bases). CDR3 size: 13 residues. The germline V gene has CDR1 GTSNPN and CDR2 SVGIG (reference sequence). In DNA form, the CDR3 reads TGTGCCCGGAGAGGGACAAGCTACAATGAGCAGTTCTTC. Encoded protein: CARRGTSYNEQFF.

This clone was picked up a small number of times. This rearrangement joins TRBV29-1 to TRBJ2-3; 10 bases line up with TRBD2. Germline V gene lookup returns CDR1 SQVTM and CDR2 ANQGSEA. The CDR3 is 14 residues long. J was trimmed by 4 bases and V by 6 bases; bases with no gene match: 7. CDR3 nucleotides: TGCAGCGTATCTAGCGGGAGAGGGTCAGATACGCAGTATTTT. Protein product: CSVSSGRGSDTQYF.

The chain is built from TRBV7-2 and TRBJ1-4; 9 bases agree with TRBD1. CDR1 is SGHTA, CDR2 FQGNSA, per germline. The CDR3 runs 14 residues. The J segment lost 8 bases and the V segment lost 5 bases, leaving 6 bases of the junction unmatched. The CDR3 coding sequence is TGTGCCAGCAGCCAGGACAGGGGCCTAGAAAAACTGTTTTTT. Residues: CASSQDRGLEKLFF.

This chain connects TRBV21-1 to TRBJ2-7; the table calls TRBD2, which could not be checked here. TRBV21-1 is a documented pseudogene. This CDR3 spans 18 amino acids. CDR3 sequence: CASSKFPRLAGGAYEQYF. The CDR3 DNA follows: TGTGCCAGCAGCAAGTTCCCCAGACTAGCGGGAGGGGCATACGAGCAGTACTTC.

This clone was counted between two and nine times. The chain couples TRBV18 to TRBJ2-7, with a weak D call TRBD1 (6 bases). CDR3 length: 14 amino acids. Per the germline V gene, CDR1 is KGHSH and CDR2 is LQKENI. Trimming removed 6 bases from V and 4 bases from J, with 16 bases in between. The DNA for the CDR3 is TGTGCCAGCTCCATGTCCCGGGACACGTACGAGCAGTACTTC. This gives the protein CASSMSRDTYEQYF.

V usage is TRBV7-2 and J usage is TRBJ1-1; D call uncertain. V lost 5 bases and J 1 base, leaving 11 bases between the germline ends. CDR1 is SGHTA, CDR2 FQGNSA, per germline. This CDR3 is built from 14 residues. CDR3 sequence reads: CASSPRVGNTEAFF. CDR3 DNA: TGTGCCAGCAGCCCTAGGGTAGGGAACACTGAAGCTTTCTTT.

The chain uses TRBV7-8 and TRBJ2-7, with TRBD2 matching over 9 bases. The CDR3 has 16 amino acids. V lost 7 bases to trimming and J lost 1 base; unmatched junction nucleotides: 11. Germline V gene sequence: CDR1 SGHVS, CDR2 FQNEAQ. The CDR3 spells CASTPGGLALSYEQYF. CDR3 nucleotide sequence: TGTGCCAGCACCCCAGGTGGACTAGCGTTATCCTACGAGCAGTACTTC.

The rearrangement links TRBV15 to TRBJ2-6; no clear D gene. V dropped 0 bases and J dropped 5 bases, with 5 bases sitting between them. This CDR3 contains 14 residues. CDR1 is LNHNV and CDR2 is YYDKDF in the germline V gene (reference sequence). CDR3 sequence reads: CATSRDARANVLTF. The CDR3 DNA sequence: TGTGCCACCAGCAGAGATGCTAGGGCCAACGTCCTGACTTTC. The whole variable domain, filled in from reference TRBV15 and TRBJ2-6, reads DAMVIQNPRYQVTQFGKPVTLSCSQTLNHNVMYWYQQKSSQAPKLLFHYYDKDFNNEADTPDNFQSRRPNTSFCFLDIRSPGLGDTAMYLCATSRDARANVLTFGAGSRLTVL.